The T cell receptor (beta chain) described here comes from a study of identifying expanded T cells in peripheral blood. Repertoires were generated with immunoSEQ multiplex PCR, while TCRdb's copy carries only in-frame clones and drops some. The top ten clones hold around 19% of a sample with some 81,000 clones, 84% of them seen once. V trimming: 4 bases; J trimming: 2 bases; junction bases outside the gene matches: 4. Germline V gene data show CDR1 as SGHTA and CDR2 as FQGNSA. The CDR3 contains 16 residues. Sequencing was performed on blood. The chain carries TRBV7-2 and TRBJ2-3; 12 bases line up with TRBD2. This TCR came from a person between 18 and 75 years old in good health. The chain's CDR3 is CASSSRTSGDTDTQYF. The CDR3 DNA reads as TGTGCCAGCAGCTCGAGGACTAGCGGGGACACAGATACGCAGTATTTT.